Given below is one TCR beta chain in context. The CDR3 runs 18 residues. In the study's own analysis: Estimation of nucleated cell counts was performed using reference gene primer amplification. Only in-frame clones appear in the TCRdb table, and some are missing; sequencing was by immunoSEQ multiplex PCR. The V and J calls and clone size come from that table; D and trimming were worked out from the DNA. The table shows more than 95,000 clones, with 75% to 85% occurring only once. This sample was taken from a study of blood T cell repertoires in COVID-19. In the study overall: T cells, B-cell-depleted T cells, or PBMCs supplied cDNA or gDNA.

This receptor was obtained from a woman in her forties or fifties with acute or convalescent COVID-19. Sequences were obtained from peripheral blood. This sequence joins TRBV21-1 and TRBJ1-5. TRBV21-1 is classified as a pseudogene. DNA of the CDR3: TGTGCCAGCAGCTTATCAACTGCCCGGGGAGGGGGGGGTCAGCCCCAGCATTTT. Protein sequence: CASSLSTARGGGGQPQHF.